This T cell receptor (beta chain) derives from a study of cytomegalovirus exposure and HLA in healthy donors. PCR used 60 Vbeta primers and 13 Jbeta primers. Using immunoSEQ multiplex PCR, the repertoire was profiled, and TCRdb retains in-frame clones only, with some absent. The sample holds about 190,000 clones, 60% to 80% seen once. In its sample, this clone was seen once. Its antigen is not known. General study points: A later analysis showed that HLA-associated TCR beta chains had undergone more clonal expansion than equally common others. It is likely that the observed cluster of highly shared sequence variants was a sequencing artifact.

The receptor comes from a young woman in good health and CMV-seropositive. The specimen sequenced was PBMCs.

CDR3 DNA sequence: TGTGCCAGCAGCTCCGCGCACCCCATGAATGAGCAGTTCTTC. It is translated as CASSSAHPMNEQFF. The chain employs TRBV7-6 and TRBJ2-1; no firm D call. Germline V gene data show CDR1 as SGHVS and CDR2 as FNYEAQ. CDR3 size: 14 residues. The V and J ends lost 4 bases and 7 bases respectively, with 14 bases between them.